Presented here are 8 T cell receptor beta chains from one specimen sequenced in a study of memory CD4+ T cells and cytomegalovirus serostatus. Single viable CD3+CD4+CD8-CD45RO+ cells were sorted as the memory CD4+ T cells. The data were produced by immunoSEQ multiplex PCR, yet TCRdb's version contains in-frame clones alone and is incomplete. This table holds about 82,000 clones, over 80% found once. The specimen was memory CD4+ T cells from blood. These receptors were obtained from an adult in good health and CMV-seronegative.

The chain links TRBV7-9 to TRBJ1-1; 7 bases line up with TRBD1. The CDR3 length is 14 residues. Trimming removed 5 bases from V and 5 bases from J; junction bases left unmatched: 8. Germline CDR1 and CDR2: SEHNR and FQNEAQ (reference sequence). The CDR3 DNA is TGTGCCAGCAGCACCCGACAGGGTGAGACTGAAGCTTTCTTT. Amino acid sequence: CASSTRQGETEAFF.

This clone was detected only once. CDR3 nucleotides: TGTGCCAGCAGCCTATACAGGAATCAGCCCCAGCATTTT. Translating gives CASSLYRNQPQHF. This rearrangement joins TRBV11-2 to TRBJ1-5; D may be TRBD1 (5 bases). Germline CDR1 SGHAT, CDR2 FQNNGV. This CDR3 has 13 residues. Between the trimmed V and J ends, which lost 5 bases and 4 bases, there was a span of 9 bases.

This chain uses TRBV4-1 with TRBJ2-5; the match to TRBD1 covers 7 bases. Germline assignment: CDR1 MGHRA and CDR2 YSYEKL. V gave up 0 bases and J gave up 1 base; unmatched junction bases: 8. This CDR3 spans 17 amino acids. The CDR3 region has the DNA TGCGCCAGCAGCCAAGATGGGGCAGGGGGAAGCCAAGAGACCCAGTACTTC. Residues: CASSQDGAGGSQETQYF.

The chain has TRBV7-3 and TRBJ1-1; weak D call: TRBD1 (6 bases). The germline gives CDR1 SGHTA, CDR2 FQGTGA. V was trimmed by 4 bases and J by 6 bases, leaving 18 bases between them. The CDR3 consists of 15 residues. CDR3 loop: CASSSNTLRGPEAFF. In nucleotides, the CDR3 is TGTGCCAGCAGCTCGAACACCCTGCGGGGGCCTGAAGCTTTCTTT.

The rearrangement joins TRBV18 to TRBJ2-2, with 11 nucleotides matching TRBD1. J was trimmed by 4 bases and V by 5 bases; bases with no gene match: 6. Germline values: CDR1 KGHSH, CDR2 LQKENI. The CDR3 is 16 residues long. CDR3 amino acids: CASSFGQGASTGELFF. The CDR3 nucleotides are TGTGCCAGCTCATTCGGACAGGGGGCGAGCACCGGGGAGCTGTTTTTT.

This chain uses TRBV7-2 with TRBJ1-3, with D unclear. CDR3 length equals 13 residues. CDR1 is SGHTA and CDR2 is FQGNSA in the germline V gene. V lost 3 bases to trimming and J lost 2 bases, with 5 bases between them. CDR3 bases: TGTGCCAGCAGCTTCTACGCTGGAAACACCATATATTTT. It is translated as CASSFYAGNTIYF.

The chain is built from TRBV11-2 and TRBJ2-2, with 10 bases matching TRBD1. Germline CDR1 SGHAT, CDR2 FQNNGV. With 7 bases clipped from V and 4 bases from J, the junction kept 9 bases outside the gene matches. This CDR3 is built from 16 residues. DNA for the CDR3: TGTGCCAGCACCAAATTGACAGGGGGCATCACCGGGGAGCTGTTTTTT. Translated: CASTKLTGGITGELFF.

The CDR3: CASSEPGQLSNYGYTF. DNA for the CDR3: TGTGCCAGCAGTGAGCCGGGACAGCTCTCTAACTATGGCTACACCTTC. The chain is built from TRBV25-1 and TRBJ1-2, with TRBD1 matching 7 bases. Unmatched junction bases numbered 7, after V lost 3 bases and J lost 0 bases. Looked up from germline, CDR1 is MGHDK and CDR2 is SYGVNS. The CDR3 extends over 16 amino acids.